This TCR beta chain is drawn from a study of cytomegalovirus exposure and HLA in healthy donors. Looked up from germline, CDR1 is SGDLS and CDR2 is YYNGEE. This CDR3 comprises 13 residues. The V and J ends lost 5 bases and 4 bases respectively, with 12 bases between them. Data came from immunoSEQ multiplex PCR; TCRdb stores just in-frame clones and leaves some out. The table records approximately 280,000 clones, just over 85% of them present only once. This sequence joins TRBV9 and TRBJ2-5, with D possibly matching TRBD2 (6 bases). Source material: PBMCs. This clonotype was sampled from a woman under 30 in good health and CMV-seronegative. The CDR3 sequence: CASSAGSGETQYF. The CDR3 coding sequence is TGTGCCAGCAGTGCCGGGAGCGGAGAGACCCAGTACTTC.